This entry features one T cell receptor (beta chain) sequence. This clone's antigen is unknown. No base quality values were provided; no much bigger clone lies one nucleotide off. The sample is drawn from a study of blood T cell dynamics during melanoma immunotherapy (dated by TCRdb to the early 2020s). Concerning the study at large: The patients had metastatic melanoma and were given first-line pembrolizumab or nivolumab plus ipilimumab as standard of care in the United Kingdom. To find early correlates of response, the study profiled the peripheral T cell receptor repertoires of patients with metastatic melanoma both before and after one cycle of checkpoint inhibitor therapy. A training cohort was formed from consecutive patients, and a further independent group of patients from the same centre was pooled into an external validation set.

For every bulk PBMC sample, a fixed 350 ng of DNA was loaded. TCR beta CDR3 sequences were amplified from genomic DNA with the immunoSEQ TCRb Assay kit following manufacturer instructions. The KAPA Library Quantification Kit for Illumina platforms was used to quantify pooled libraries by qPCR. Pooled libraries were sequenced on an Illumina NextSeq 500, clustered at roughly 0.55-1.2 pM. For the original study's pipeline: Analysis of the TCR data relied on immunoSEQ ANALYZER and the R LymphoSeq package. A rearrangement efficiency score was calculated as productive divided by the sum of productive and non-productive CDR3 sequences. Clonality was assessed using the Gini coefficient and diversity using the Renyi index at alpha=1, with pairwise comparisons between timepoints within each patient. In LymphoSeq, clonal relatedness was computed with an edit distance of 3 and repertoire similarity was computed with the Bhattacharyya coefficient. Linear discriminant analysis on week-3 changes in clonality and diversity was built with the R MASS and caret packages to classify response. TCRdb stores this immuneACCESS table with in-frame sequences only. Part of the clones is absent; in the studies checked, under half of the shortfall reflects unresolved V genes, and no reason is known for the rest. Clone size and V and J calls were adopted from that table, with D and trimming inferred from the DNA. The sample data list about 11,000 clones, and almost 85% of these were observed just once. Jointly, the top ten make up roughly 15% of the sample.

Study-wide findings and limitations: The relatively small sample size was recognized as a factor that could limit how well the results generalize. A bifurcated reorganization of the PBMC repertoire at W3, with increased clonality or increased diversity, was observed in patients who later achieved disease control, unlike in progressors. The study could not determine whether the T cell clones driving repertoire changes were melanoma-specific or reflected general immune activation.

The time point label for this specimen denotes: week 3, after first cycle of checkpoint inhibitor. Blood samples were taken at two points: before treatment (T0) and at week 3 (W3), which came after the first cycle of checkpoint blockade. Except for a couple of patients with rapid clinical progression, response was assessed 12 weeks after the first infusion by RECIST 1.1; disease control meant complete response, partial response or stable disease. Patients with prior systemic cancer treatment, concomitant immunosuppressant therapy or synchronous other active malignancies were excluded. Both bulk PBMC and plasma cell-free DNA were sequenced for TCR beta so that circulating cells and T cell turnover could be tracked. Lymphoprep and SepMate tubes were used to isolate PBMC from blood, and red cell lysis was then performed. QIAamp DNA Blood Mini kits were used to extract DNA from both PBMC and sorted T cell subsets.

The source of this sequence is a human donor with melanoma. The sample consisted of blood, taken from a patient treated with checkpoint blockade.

In nucleotides, the sequence is TGCGCCAGCAGCTTAGGACTAGCGGGGGTTCTCGCCGGGGAGCTGTTTTTT. Translated, this is CASSLGLAGVLAGELFF. This receptor chain uses TRBV4-1 and TRBJ2-2; TRBD2 lines up with 13 middle nucleotides. The cysteine opens and the phenylalanine closes a CDR3 of 17 amino acids. Only the CDR3 DNA stays, 51 bases, in frame from base 1. The junction shows trimming of 5 bases on V and 6 bases on J, and the gene matches do not reach 9 bases of it. CDR1 MGHRA and CDR2 YSYEKL are derived from the germline V gene.